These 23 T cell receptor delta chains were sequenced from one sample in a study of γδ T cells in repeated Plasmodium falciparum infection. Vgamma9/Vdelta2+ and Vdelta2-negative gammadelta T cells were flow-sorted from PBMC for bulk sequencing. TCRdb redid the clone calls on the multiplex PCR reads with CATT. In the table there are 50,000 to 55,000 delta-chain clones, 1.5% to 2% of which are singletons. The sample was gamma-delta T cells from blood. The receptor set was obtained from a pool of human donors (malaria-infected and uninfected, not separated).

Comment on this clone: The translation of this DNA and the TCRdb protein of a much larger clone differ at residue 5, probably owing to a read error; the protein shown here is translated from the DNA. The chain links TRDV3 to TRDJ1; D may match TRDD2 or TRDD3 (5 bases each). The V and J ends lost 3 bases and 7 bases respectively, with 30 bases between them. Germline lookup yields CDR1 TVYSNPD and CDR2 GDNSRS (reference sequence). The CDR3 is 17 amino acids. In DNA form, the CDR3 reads TGTGCCTTATATCCCTACCGGGGGCTGGGCAACTACCTTAAACTCATCTTT. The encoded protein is CALYPYRGLGNYLKLIF. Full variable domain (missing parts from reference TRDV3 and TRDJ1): CDKVTQSSPDQTVASGSEVVLLCTYDTVYSNPDLFWYRIRPDYSFQFVFYGDNSRSEGADFTQGRFSVKHILTQKAFHLVISPVRTEDSATYYCALYPYRGLGNYLKLIFGKGTRVTVEP.

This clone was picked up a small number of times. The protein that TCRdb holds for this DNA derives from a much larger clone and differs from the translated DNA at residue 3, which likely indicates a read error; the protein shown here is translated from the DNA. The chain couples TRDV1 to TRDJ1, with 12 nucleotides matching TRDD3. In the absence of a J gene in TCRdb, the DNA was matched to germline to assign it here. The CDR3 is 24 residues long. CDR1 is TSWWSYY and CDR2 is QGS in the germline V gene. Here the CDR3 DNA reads TGTGCTCCTGGGGAACTCCGCGAGGGGTTCTGGGGGATACGCTTACCCCACTACACCGATAAACTCATCTTT. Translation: CAPGELREGFWGIRLPHYTDKLIF.

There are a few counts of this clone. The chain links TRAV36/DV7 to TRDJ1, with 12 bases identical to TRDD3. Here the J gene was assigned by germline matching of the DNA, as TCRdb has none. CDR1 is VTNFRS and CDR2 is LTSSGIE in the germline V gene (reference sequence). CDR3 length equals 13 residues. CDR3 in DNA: TGTGCAGGGGACTGGGGGATACAAGATAAACTCATCTTT. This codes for CAGDWGIQDKLIF.

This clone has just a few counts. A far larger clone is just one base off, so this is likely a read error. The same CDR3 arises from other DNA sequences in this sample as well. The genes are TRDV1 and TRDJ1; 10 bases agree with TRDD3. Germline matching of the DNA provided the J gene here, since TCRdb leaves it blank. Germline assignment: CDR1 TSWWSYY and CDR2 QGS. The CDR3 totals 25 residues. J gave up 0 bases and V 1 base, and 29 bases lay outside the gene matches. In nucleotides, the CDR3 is TGTGCTCTTGGGGAACCAACCCCCCGCCTACTCACACGTACTGGGGGATTTAGGTACACCGATAAACTCATCTTT. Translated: CALGEPTPRLLTRTGGFRYTDKLIF.

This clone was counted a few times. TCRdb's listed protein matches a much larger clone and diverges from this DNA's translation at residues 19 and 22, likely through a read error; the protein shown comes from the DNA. The DNA for the CDR3 is TGTGCTTATAGGAGCCGCCGACCCCAAACCGCCCGGGGATACACCGAGTACACCGAGAAACTCACCTTT. This sequence encodes CAYRSRRPQTARGYTEYTEKLTF. The J gene has no call, while the V gene is TRAV38-2/DV8; TRDD3 is the table's D call and was not checked against the DNA. The CDR3 totals 23 residues. CDR1 and CDR2 from the germline V gene are TSESDYY and QEAYKQQN.

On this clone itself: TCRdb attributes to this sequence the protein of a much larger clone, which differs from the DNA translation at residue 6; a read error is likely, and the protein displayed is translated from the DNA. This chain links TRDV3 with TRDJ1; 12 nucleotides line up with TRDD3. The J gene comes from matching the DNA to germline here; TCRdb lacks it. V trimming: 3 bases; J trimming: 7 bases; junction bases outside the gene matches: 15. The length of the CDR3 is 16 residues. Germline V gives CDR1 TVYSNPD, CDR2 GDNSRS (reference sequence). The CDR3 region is CAFFSAGGYAGGKLIF. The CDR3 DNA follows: TGTGCCTTCTTCTCAGCTGGGGGATACGCCGGAGGTAAACTCATCTTT.

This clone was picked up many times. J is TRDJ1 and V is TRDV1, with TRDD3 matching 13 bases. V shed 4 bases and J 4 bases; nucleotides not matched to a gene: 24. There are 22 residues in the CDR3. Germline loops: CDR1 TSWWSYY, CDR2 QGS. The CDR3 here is CALGASYLYWGIRFGDFDKLIF. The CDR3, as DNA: TGTGCTCTTGGGGCTTCCTACCTTTACTGGGGGATACGCTTCGGGGATTTCGATAAACTCATCTTT.

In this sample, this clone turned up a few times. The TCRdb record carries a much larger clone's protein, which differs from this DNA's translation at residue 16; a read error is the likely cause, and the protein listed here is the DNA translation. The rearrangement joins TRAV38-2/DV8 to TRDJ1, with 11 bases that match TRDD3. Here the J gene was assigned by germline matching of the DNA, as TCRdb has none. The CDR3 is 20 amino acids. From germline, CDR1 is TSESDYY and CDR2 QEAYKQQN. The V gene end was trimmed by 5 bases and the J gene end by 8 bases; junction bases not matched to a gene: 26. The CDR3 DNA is TGTGCTTATAGTTCCCCCCTACTTGGGGGATACGCGGGCCAGAGCGAGAAACTCATCTTT. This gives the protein CAYSSPLLGGYAGQSEKLIF.

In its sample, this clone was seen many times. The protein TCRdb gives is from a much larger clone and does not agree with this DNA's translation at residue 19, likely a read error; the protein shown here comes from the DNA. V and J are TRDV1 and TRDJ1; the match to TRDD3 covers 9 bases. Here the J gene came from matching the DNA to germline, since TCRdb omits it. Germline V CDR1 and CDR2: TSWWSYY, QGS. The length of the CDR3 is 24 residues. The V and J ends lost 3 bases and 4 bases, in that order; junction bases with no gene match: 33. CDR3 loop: CALGDNVERPRGISRGIQGDKLIF. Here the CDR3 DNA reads TGTGCTCTTGGGGATAATGTCGAACGTCCGCGGGGGATATCCCGGGGGATACAGGGCGATAAACTCATCTTT.

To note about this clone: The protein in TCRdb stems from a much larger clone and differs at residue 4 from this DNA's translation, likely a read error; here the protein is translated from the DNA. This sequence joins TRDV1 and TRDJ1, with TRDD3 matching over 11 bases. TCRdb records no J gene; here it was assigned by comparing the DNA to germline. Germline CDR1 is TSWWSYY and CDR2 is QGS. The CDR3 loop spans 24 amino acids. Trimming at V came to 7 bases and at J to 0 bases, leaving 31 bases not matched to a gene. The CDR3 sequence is CALEHYIPVFDWGIVDLYTDKLIF. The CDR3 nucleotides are TGTGCTCTTGAGCACTACATACCCGTTTTCGACTGGGGGATAGTGGACCTGTACACCGATAAACTCATCTTT.

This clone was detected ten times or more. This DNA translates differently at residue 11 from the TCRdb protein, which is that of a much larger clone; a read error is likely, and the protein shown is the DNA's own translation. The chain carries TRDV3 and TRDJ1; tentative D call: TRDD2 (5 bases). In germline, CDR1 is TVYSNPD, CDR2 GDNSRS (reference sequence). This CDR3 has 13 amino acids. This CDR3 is CASYMFPAYKPIF. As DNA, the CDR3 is TGTGCCTCCTACATGTTTCCTGCCTACAAACCCATCTTT.

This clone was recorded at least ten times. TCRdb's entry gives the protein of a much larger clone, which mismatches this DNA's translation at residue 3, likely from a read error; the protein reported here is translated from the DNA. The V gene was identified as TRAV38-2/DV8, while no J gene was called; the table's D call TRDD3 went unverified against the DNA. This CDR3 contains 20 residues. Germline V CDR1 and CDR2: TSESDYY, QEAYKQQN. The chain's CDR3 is CAHGGSLPMAMNWGIRRLIF. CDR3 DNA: TGTGCTCACGGAGGGAGCCTTCCTATGGCCATGAACTGGGGGATACGAAGGCTCATCTTT.

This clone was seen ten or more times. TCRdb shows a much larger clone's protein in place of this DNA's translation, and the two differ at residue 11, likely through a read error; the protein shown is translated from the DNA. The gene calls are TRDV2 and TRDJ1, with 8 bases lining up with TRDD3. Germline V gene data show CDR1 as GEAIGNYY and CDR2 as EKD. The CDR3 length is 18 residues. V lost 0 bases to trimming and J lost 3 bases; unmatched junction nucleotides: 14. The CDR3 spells CACDTGSLLGGHPDKLIF. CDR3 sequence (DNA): TGTGCCTGTGACACCGGTTCCTTACTGGGGGGGCACCCCGATAAACTCATCTTT.

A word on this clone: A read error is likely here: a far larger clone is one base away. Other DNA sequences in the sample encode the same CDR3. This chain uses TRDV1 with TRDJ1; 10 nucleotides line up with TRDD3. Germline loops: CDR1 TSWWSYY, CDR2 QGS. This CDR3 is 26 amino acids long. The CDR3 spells CALGERTIVLPMRGGYAVLYTDKLIF. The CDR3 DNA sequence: TGTGCTCTTGGGGAACGAACGATTGTCCTACCGATGAGAGGGGGATACGCCGTTTTATACACCGACAAACTCATCTTT.

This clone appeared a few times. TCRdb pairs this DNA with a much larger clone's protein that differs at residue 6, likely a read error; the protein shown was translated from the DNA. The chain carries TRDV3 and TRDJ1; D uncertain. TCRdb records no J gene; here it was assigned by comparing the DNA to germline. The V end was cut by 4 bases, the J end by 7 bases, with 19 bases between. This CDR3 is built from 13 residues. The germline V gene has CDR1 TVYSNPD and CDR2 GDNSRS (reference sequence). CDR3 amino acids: CAWNAMICGKLIF. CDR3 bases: TGTGCCTGGAATGCAATGATTTGCGGTAAACTCATCTTT.

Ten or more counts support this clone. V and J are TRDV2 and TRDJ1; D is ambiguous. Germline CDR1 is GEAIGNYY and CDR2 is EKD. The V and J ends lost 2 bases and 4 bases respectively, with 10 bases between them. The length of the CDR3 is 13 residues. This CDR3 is CACDSVGVDKLIF. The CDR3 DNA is TGTGCCTGTGACAGTGTAGGAGTCGATAAACTCATCTTT.

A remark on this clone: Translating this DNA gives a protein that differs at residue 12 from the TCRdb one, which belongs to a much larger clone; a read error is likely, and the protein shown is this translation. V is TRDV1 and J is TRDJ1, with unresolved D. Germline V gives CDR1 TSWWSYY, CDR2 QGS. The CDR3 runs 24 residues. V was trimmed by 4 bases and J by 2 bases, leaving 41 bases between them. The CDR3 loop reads CALGGVFPSPHPWRSSGRTDKLIF. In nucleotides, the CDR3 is TGTGCTCTTGGGGGCGTATTCCCCTCTCCGCACCCATGGAGGTCCTCCGGGAGGACCGATAAACTCATCTTT.

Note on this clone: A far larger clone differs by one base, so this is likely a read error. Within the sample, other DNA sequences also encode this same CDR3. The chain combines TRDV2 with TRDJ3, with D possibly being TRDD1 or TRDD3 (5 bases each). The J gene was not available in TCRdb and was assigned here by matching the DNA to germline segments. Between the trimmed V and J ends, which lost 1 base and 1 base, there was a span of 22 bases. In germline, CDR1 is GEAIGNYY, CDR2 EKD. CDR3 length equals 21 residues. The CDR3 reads CACDTMGSPIIESWDTRQMFF. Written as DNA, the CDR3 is TGTGCCTGTGACACGATGGGATCCCCAATAATAGAGTCCTGGGACACCCGACAGATGTTTTTC.

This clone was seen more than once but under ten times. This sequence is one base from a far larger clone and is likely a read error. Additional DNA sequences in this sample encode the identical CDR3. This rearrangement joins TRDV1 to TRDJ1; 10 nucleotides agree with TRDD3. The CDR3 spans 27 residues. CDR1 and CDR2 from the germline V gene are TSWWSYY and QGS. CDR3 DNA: TGTGCTCTTGGGCTAGAGTTCCTTACTTTCCCTTCTCTACTGGGGGATCGGGGGCGTCGGTACACCGATAAGCTCATCTTT. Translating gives CALGLEFLTFPSLLGDRGRRYTDKLIF.

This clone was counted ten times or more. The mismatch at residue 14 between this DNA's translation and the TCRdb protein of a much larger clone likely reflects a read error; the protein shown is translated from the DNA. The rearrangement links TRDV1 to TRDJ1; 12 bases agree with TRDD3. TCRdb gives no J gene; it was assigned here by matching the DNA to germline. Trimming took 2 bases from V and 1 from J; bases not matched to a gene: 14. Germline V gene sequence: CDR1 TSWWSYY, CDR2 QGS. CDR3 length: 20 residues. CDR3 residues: CALGEGLPYWGIPCTDKLIF. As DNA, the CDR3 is TGTGCTCTTGGGGAAGGTCTACCGTACTGGGGGATACCGTGCACCGATAAACTCATCTTT.

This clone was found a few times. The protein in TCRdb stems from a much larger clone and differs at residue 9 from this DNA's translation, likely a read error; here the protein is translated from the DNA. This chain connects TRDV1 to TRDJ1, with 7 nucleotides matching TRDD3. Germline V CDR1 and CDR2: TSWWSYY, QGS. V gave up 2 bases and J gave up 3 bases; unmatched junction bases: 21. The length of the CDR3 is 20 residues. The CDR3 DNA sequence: TGTGCTCTTGGGGAAATTTTATGGAGTCTAGGAGGGGATATTGCCGATAAACTCATCTTT. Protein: CALGEILWSLGGDIADKLIF.

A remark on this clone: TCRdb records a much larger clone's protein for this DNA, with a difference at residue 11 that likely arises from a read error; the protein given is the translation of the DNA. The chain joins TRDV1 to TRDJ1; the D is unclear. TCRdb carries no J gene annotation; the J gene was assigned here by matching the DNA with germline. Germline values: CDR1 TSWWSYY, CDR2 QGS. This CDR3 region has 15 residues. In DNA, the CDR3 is TGTGCTCTTGGGGCCCTCGTAGGATTCACCGGTAAACTCATCTTT. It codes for CALGALVGFTGKLIF.

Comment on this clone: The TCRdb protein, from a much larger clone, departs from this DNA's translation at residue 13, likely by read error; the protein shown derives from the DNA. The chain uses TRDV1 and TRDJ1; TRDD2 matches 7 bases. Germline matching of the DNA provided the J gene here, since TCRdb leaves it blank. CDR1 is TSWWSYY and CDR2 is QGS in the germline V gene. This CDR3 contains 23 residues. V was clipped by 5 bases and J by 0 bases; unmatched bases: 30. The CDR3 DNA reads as TGTGCTCTTGGGTCACTCTCCCATTCCTACTGGATATGCGGAAACAAGTACACCGATAAACTCATCTTT. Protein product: CALGSLSHSYWICGNKYTDKLIF.